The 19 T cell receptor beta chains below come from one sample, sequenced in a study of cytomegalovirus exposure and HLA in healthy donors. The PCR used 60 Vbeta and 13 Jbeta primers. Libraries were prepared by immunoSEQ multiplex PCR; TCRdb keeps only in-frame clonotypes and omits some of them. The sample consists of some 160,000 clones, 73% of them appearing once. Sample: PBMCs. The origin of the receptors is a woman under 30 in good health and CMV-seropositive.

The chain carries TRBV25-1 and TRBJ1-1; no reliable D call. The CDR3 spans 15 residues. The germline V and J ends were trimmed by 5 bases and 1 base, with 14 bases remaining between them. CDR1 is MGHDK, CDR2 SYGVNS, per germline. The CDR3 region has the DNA TGTGCCAGCAGTTTTCCAGGCGGAGGGAACACTGAAGCTTTCTTT. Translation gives CASSFPGGGNTEAFF.

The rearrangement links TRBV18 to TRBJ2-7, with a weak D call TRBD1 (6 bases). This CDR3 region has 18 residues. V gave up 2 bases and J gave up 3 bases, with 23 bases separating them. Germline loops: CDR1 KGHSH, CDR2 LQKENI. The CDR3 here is CASSPSVTGTTLRYEQYF. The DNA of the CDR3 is TGTGCCAGCTCACCATCGGTGACAGGCACGACATTACGCTACGAGCAGTACTTC.

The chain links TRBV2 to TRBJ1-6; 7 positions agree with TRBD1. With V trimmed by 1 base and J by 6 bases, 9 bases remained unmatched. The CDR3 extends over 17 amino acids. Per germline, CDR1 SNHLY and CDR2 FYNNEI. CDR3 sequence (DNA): TGTGCCAGCAGTGAAGGTCCCCAGGGGGATATTAATTCACCCCTCCACTTT. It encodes CASSEGPQGDINSPLHF.

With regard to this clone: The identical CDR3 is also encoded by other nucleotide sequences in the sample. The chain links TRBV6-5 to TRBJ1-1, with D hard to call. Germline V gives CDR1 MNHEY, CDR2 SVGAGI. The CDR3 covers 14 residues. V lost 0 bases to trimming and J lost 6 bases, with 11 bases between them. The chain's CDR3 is CASSYSGGEAEAFF. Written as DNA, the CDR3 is TGTGCCAGCAGTTACTCCGGCGGGGAAGCTGAAGCTTTCTTT.

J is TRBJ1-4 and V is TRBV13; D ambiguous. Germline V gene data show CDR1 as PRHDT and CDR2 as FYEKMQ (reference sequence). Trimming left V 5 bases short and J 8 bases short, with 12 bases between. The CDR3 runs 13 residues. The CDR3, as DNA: TGTGCCAGCAGCCTAAGCCCAAAAGAAAAACTGTTTTTT. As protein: CASSLSPKEKLFF.

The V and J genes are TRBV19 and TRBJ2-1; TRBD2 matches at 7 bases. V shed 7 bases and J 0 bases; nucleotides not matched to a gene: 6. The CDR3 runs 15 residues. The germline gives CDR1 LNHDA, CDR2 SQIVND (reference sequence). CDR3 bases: TGTGCCAGTAAACAGCGGGGATCCTCCTACAATGAGCAGTTCTTC. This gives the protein CASKQRGSSYNEQFF.

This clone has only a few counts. CDR3 nucleotide sequence: TGTGCCAGCAGCTTAAGGGACAGGGACTATGGCTACACCTTC. Translating it yields CASSLRDRDYGYTF. The V gene is TRBV7-2, the J gene TRBJ1-2; TRBD1 agrees at 9 bases. The germline gives CDR1 SGHTA, CDR2 FQGNSA. The CDR3 runs to 14 residues. With V trimmed by 2 bases and J by 3 bases, 1 base remained unmatched.

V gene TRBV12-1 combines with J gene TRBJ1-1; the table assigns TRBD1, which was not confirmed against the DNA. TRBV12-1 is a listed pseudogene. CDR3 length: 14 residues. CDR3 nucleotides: TGTGCCAGCAGCTTTGAAGGGGCTAGCACTGAAGCTTTCTTT. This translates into CASSFEGASTEAFF.

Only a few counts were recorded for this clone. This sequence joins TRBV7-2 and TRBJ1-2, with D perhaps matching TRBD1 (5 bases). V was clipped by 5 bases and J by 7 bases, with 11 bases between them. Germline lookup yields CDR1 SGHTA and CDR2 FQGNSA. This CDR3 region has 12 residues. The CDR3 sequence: CASSQDIFGYTF. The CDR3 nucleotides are TGTGCCAGCAGCCAGGACATATTTGGCTACACCTTC.

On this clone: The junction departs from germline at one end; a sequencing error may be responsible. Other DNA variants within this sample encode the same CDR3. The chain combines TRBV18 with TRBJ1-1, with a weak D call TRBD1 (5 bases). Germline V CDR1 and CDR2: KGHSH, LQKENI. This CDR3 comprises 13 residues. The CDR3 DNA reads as TGTGCCAGCTCACCAGGGCTGGACACTGAAGCTTTCTTC. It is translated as CASSPGLDTEAFF.

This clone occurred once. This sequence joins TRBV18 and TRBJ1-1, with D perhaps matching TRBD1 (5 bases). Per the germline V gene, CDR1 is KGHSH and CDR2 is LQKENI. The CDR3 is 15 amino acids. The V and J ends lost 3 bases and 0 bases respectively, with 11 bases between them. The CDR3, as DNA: TGTGCCAGCTCACCGGAGGGGCTTATGAACACTGAAGCTTTCTTT. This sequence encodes CASSPEGLMNTEAFF.

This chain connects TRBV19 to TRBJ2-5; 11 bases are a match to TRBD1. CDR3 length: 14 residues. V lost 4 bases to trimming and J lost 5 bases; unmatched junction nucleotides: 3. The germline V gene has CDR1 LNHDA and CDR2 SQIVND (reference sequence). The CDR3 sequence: CASSRDRGSETQYF. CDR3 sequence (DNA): TGTGCCAGTAGTAGGGACAGGGGGTCGGAGACCCAGTACTTC. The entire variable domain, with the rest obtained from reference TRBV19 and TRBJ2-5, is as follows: DGGITQSPKYLFRKEGQNVTLSCEQNLNHDAMYWYRQDPGQGLRLIYYSQIVNDFQKGDIAEGYSVSREKKESFPLTVTSAQKNPTAFYLCASSRDRGSETQYFGPGTRLLVL.

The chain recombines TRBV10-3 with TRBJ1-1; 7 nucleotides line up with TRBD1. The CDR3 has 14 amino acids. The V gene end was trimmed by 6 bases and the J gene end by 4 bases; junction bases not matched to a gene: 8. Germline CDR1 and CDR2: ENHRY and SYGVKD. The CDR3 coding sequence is TGTGCCATCAGAAATGACAGGGATGTCACTGAAGCTTTCTTT. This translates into CAIRNDRDVTEAFF.

CDR3: CASSLKGTGNNEQFF. Written as DNA, the CDR3 is TGTGCCAGCAGTTTAAAAGGGACAGGGAATAATGAGCAGTTCTTC. The chain recombines TRBV27 with TRBJ2-1; 9 nucleotides match TRBD1. CDR1 MNHEY and CDR2 SMNVEV come from the germline V gene (reference sequence). This CDR3 has 15 amino acids. V was clipped by 2 bases and J by 7 bases; unmatched bases: 6.

The CDR3 sequence is CASSQSPGRDNSPLHF. The CDR3 DNA follows: TGCGCCAGCAGCCAAAGTCCAGGGAGGGATAATTCACCCCTCCACTTT. The chain is built from TRBV4-3 and TRBJ1-6; perhaps TRBD1 as D (5 bases). Trimming cost V 2 bases and J 5 bases, with 13 bases left between them. The CDR3 loop spans 16 amino acids. In germline, CDR1 is LGHNA, CDR2 YSLEER.

CDR3 coding DNA: TGTGCCAGCAGCTTCGACAGGCTTTACGAGCAGTACTTC. Its protein product is CASSFDRLYEQYF. V usage is TRBV7-8 and J usage is TRBJ2-7; the D gene is possibly TRBD1 (6 bases). V gave up 3 bases and J gave up 4 bases, with 10 bases separating them. Germline CDR1 is SGHVS and CDR2 is FQNEAQ. This CDR3 is 13 amino acids long.

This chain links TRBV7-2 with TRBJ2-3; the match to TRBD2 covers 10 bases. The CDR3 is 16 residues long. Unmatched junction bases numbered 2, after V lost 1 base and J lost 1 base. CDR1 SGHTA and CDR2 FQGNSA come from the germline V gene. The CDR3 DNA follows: TGTGCCAGCAGCTTAGTAGCGGGGGGTGGCACAGATACGCAGTATTTT. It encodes CASSLVAGGGTDTQYF.

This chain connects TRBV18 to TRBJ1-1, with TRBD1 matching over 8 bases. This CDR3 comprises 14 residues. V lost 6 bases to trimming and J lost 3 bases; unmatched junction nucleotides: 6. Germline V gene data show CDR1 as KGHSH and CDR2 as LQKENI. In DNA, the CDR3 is TGTGCCAGCTCGCTTCCGGGACAGGACACTGAAGCTTTCTTT. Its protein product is CASSLPGQDTEAFF.

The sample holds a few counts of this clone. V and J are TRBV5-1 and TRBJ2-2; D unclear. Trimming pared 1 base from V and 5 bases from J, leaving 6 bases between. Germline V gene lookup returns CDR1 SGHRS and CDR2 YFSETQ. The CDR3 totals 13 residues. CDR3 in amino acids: CASSLRVTGELFF. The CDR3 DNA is TGCGCCAGCAGCTTGCGGGTTACCGGGGAGCTGTTTTTT. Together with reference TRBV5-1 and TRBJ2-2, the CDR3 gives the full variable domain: KAGVTQTPRYLIKTRGQQVTLSCSPISGHRSVSWYQQTPGQGLQFLFEYFSETQRNKGNFPGRFSGRQFSNSRSEMNVSTLELGDSALYLCASSLRVTGELFFGEGSRLTVL.